This is a list of T cell receptor beta chains from one sample in a study of cytomegalovirus exposure and HLA in healthy donors. The table came from immunoSEQ multiplex PCR; TCRdb's copy has only in-frame clones and leaves some out. The table includes 170,000 or so clones, 80% detected once. Sequenced: PBMCs. These receptors all stem from a man aged 25 to 40 in good health and CMV-seropositive. Both conserved end residues are part of each CDR3. The D gene is left open where the match is weak. Where a row states a size, it is once, few, many or the class of an expanded clone; other rows omit it.

TRBD2	.	TRBV6-5	TRBJ2-7	CASRLAGNTIYEQYF	TGTGCCAGCAGACTAGCGGGAAATACAATCTACGAGCAGTACTTC
TRBD2	.	TRBV27	TRBJ2-3	CASTGLANLFTDTQYF	TGTGCCAGCACCGGACTAGCGAATCTATTCACAGATACGCAGTATTTT
.	.	TRBV29-1	TRBJ2-3	CSGAADTQYF	TGCAGCGGCGCGGCAGATACGCAGTATTTT
.	.	TRBV30	TRBJ1-1	CAWSSQGATEAFF	TGTGCCTGGAGCTCCCAGGGCGCCACTGAAGCTTTCTTT
TRBD2	few	TRBV6-5	TRBJ2-7	CASRELAGSSYEQYF	TGTGCCAGCAGGGAATTAGCGGGGAGCTCCTACGAGCAGTACTTC
.	.	TRBV5-3	TRBJ1-5	CARAPGYSNQPQHF	TGTGCCAGAGCCCCAGGATATAGCAATCAGCCCCAGCATTTT
TRBD1	few	TRBV6-1	TRBJ1-4	CASSSPGQGEKLFF	TGTGCCAGCAGTTCTCCGGGACAGGGGGAAAAACTGTTTTTT
TRBD2	.	TRBV10-1	TRBJ2-7	CASSLAEASYEQYF	TGCGCCAGCAGTCTAGCGGAGGCCTCCTACGAGCAGTACTTC
.	.	TRBV2	TRBJ2-6	CASRGLLAISGANVLTF	TGTGCCAGCAGGGGACTGCTAGCTATCTCTGGGGCCAACGTCCTGACTTTC
.	.	TRBV6-6	TRBJ2-7	CASSYDRQFSYEQYF	TGTGCCAGCAGTTACGACAGGCAATTCTCCTACGAGCAGTACTTC
.	.	TRBV7-9	TRBJ1-3	CASSLDPGAGNTIYF	TGTGCCAGCAGCTTAGACCCCGGGGCTGGAAACACCATATATTTT
.	.	TRBV7-6	TRBJ2-6	CASSLSGSGANVLTF	TGTGCCAGCAGTCTATCGGGCTCTGGGGCCAACGTCCTGACTTTC
TRBD1	once	TRBV30	TRBJ2-1	CAWSDGLDRADEQFF	TGTGCCTGGAGTGACGGACTGGACAGGGCCGATGAGCAGTTCTTC
.	.	TRBV5-1	TRBJ2-2	CASSTPVGGPLGGELFF	TGCGCCAGCAGCACTCCTGTGGGCGGGCCTCTGGGCGGGGAGCTGTTTTTT
TRBD1	.	TRBV7-2	TRBJ1-5	CASSLERGQSQPQHF	TGTGCCAGCAGCTTAGAGAGGGGGCAGAGTCAGCCCCAGCATTTT
TRBD1	once	TRBV6-5	TRBJ2-2	CASRRTGTGELFF	TGTGCCAGCAGAAGGACAGGGACCGGGGAGCTGTTTTTT
TRBD2	.	TRBV7-9	TRBJ2-1	CASSWTSDNEQFF	TGTGCCAGCAGCTGGACTAGCGACAATGAGCAGTTCTTC
.	.	TRBV2	TRBJ1-4	CASSELTGREKLFF	TGTGCCAGCAGTGAATTAACAGGGCGAGAAAAACTGTTTTTT
.	.	TRBV25-1	TRBJ2-2	CASSDEGASTGELFF	TGTGCCAGCAGTGATGAAGGGGCCAGCACCGGGGAGCTGTTTTTT
TRBD2	few	TRBV29-1	TRBJ2-1	CSVRSGRNEQFF	TGCAGCGTTCGAAGCGGGAGGAATGAGCAGTTCTTC
TRBD2	once	TRBV7-3	TRBJ2-7	CASSFSGSSNEQYF	TGTGCCAGCAGCTTTAGCGGGAGTAGCAACGAGCAGTACTTC
.	.	TRBV6-1	TRBJ2-3	CASRSAPSDTQYF	TGTGCCAGCCGGAGCGCCCCGTCGGATACGCAGTATTTT
.	few	TRBV6-5	TRBJ1-2	CASRRQAIMAGYTF	TGTGCCAGCAGACGACAGGCCATAATGGCTGGCTACACCTTC
.	few	TRBV6-6	TRBJ1-4	CASERAALSNEKLFF	TGTGCCAGCGAGAGGGCAGCCCTTTCAAATGAAAAACTGTTTTTT
TRBD1	.	TRBV7-9	TRBJ2-3	CASSETVPGQGGGTDTQYF	TGTGCCAGCAGCGAAACCGTGCCGGGACAGGGTGGCGGCACAGATACGCAGTATTTT
TRBD2	few	TRBV5-6	TRBJ2-5	CASTPGGTQETQYF	TGTGCCAGCACCCCGGGGGGGACCCAAGAGACCCAGTACTTC
.	once	TRBV19	TRBJ2-5	CASRPQGLSGETQYF	TGTGCCAGTAGGCCACAGGGATTGAGTGGGGAGACCCAGTACTTC
TRBD1	.	TRBV5-1	TRBJ2-7	CASSPQQGGGEQYF	TGCGCCAGCAGCCCTCAACAGGGGGGTGGCGAGCAGTACTTC
.	.	TRBV18	TRBJ2-5	CASSPERETQYF	TGTGCCAGCTCACCCGAACGGGAGACCCAGTACTTC
.	.	TRBV9	TRBJ2-2	CASRAGVYTGELFF	TGTGCCAGCAGGGCAGGGGTATACACCGGGGAGCTGTTTTTT
.	.	TRBV2	TRBJ2-1	CASSGLQDEQFF	TGTGCCAGCAGCGGACTACAGGATGAGCAGTTCTTC
.	.	TRBV15	TRBJ1-4	CATSRDLSATNEKLFF	TGTGCCACCAGCAGAGATTTAAGCGCAACTAATGAAAAACTGTTTTTT
TRBD2	.	TRBV7-3	TRBJ2-3	CASTAAGGPSDTQYF	TGTGCCAGCACTGCAGCGGGAGGGCCCTCGGATACGCAGTATTTT
.	.	TRBV7-3	TRBJ2-3	CASTPLGGLEGTDTQYF	TGTGCCAGCACCCCCCTCGGAGGTCTTGAAGGCACAGATACGCAGTATTTT
TRBD2	.	TRBV19	TRBJ2-1	CASSRTSGSYNEQFF	TGTGCCAGTAGCCGGACTAGCGGTTCCTACAATGAGCAGTTCTTC
.	.	TRBV6-1	TRBJ1-5	CASRLTGSNQPQHF	TGTGCCAGCAGACTCACAGGAAGCAATCAGCCCCAGCATTTT
.	.	TRBV6-5	TRBJ1-4	CASSLQATNEKLFF	TGTGCCAGCAGTTTACAGGCAACTAATGAAAAACTGTTTTTT
.	.	TRBV6-5	TRBJ2-1	CASSYSTGGDEQFF	TGTGCCAGCAGTTACTCGACGGGGGGCGATGAGCAGTTCTTC
.	.	TRBV19	TRBJ2-1	CASSTSPGLIYNEQFF	TGTGCCAGTAGCACTAGTCCGGGCCTCATTTACAATGAGCAGTTCTTC
.	once	TRBV4-2	TRBJ1-3	CASSQDFGLNGNTIYF	TGTGCCAGCAGCCAAGATTTCGGGTTAAATGGAAACACCATATATTTT
.	.	TRBV18	TRBJ2-3	CASSPPSTDTQYF	TGTGCCAGCTCACCTCCTAGCACAGATACGCAGTATTTT
TRBD1	.	TRBV18	TRBJ1-4	CASSPPGQRNEKLFF	TGTGCCAGCTCACCACCGGGACAGCGCAATGAAAAACTGTTTTTT
.	.	TRBV7-2	TRBJ2-5	CASQTVNKETQYF	TGTGCCAGCCAGACAGTCAACAAAGAGACCCAGTACTTC
TRBD2	.	TRBV7-3	TRBJ2-2	CASSPGGASNTGELFF	TGTGCCAGCAGTCCGGGGGGAGCGTCGAACACCGGGGAGCTGTTTTTT
.	.	TRBV9	TRBJ2-2	CASSVGSKGATGELFF	TGTGCCAGCAGCGTAGGGAGTAAGGGAGCCACCGGGGAGCTGTTTTTT
TRBD2	.	TRBV5-4	TRBJ2-7	CASSGVAGGRYEQYF	TGTGCCAGCAGCGGGGTAGCGGGAGGAAGGTACGAGCAGTACTTC
TRBD1	once	TRBV5-1	TRBJ2-1	CASSQHGTGQHNEQFF	TGCGCCAGCAGCCAACACGGGACAGGGCAGCACAATGAGCAGTTCTTC
TRBD2	.	TRBV27	TRBJ2-3	CASSPPTSGGKDTQYF	TGTGCCAGCAGTCCGCCTACTAGCGGGGGGAAAGATACGCAGTATTTT
TRBD1	once	TRBV7-2	TRBJ2-1	CASSLGLGGTGARWRKFF	TGTGCCAGCAGCTTAGGGTTAGGCGGGACAGGGGCTCGGTGGAGGAAGTTCTTC
TRBD1	once	TRBV9	TRBJ2-1	CASSGDRVYNEQFF	TGTGCCAGCAGCGGGGACAGGGTCTACAATGAGCAGTTCTTC